This T cell receptor (beta chain) originates from a study of blood T cells in healthy people across ages. A J-beta primer mix and a sample-barcoded 5' primer were used in a second PCR of roughly 6 to 11 cycles. Every cDNA molecule bore a tag from a template-switch adaptor containing 12 random nucleotides. One entry per CDR3 protein, called by TCRdb with MiXCR from the 5' RACE reads. Among around 2 million distinct CDR3 sequences listed, roughly 43% were seen once. General observations from the study: The fall in TCR beta diversity per million T cells was roughly linear with age.

This clonotype was detected a few times. What it binds is unknown. Deletions cut 4 bases from V and 4 bases from J, with 13 bases between. The CDR3 contains 14 residues. Looked up from germline, CDR1 is MNHEY and CDR2 is SVGAGI. The TCR sequence derives from a human donor in good health. Sequenced material: blood. The chain joins TRBV6-5 to TRBJ1-1; D gene ambiguous. The chain's CDR3 is CASSSPGPSTEAFF. The CDR3 DNA sequence: TGTGCCAGCAGTTCGCCGGGTCCCTCCACTGAAGCTTTCTTT.